This T cell receptor beta chain was obtained from a study of shared clonotypes between healthy human individuals. Study information: Used for every donor were three CD4 naive, three CD4 memory, two CD8 naive and one CD8 memory plate.

The table came from immunoSEQ multiplex PCR; TCRdb's copy has only in-frame clones and leaves some out. The sample lists about 990,000 clones, about 80% occurring once. Comment on this clone: Its antigen is still unknown.

Points from the study as a whole: The study generally estimated greater richness for naive than memory subsets. Limitation of the genetic and exposure-history diversity represented came from the few donors.

This CDR3 has 16 residues. Trimming took 0 bases from V and 0 from J, leaving 11 bases between them. Per the germline V gene, CDR1 is SGHRS and CDR2 is YFSETQ. The donors were adults (healthy and HIV-negative) with no recent acute infections or vaccinations. This receptor was taken from a man aged 18 to 29 in good health. Some clones in this sample may be carry-over from other donors' samples. The sequenced sample was memory CD4+ T cells from PBMCs. The subset denotes: CD45RA-negative fraction. The rearrangement links TRBV5-1 to TRBJ2-3, with D unclear. Here the CDR3 reads CASSLAVGSSTDTQYF. In DNA form, the CDR3 reads TGCGCCAGCAGCTTGGCCGTAGGATCTAGCACAGATACGCAGTATTTT.